Presented here are 23 T cell receptor beta chains from one specimen sequenced in a study of Graves' ophthalmopathy and Graves' hyperthyroidism. RNA transcripts were the template, and TCR beta CDR3 regions were amplified from them. Second-round multiplex PCR came after a first-round RT-PCR that employed HTBI primers. Each CDR3 protein gets one entry after TCRdb re-called the multiplex PCR reads with MiXCR. The sample holds 650,000 to 900,000 distinct CDR3 sequences, roughly two fifths seen once. The sequenced material came from peripheral blood. The receptors come from an adult man with Graves' ophthalmopathy.

The chain employs TRBV2 and TRBJ1-2; D may be TRBD1 (5 bases). Per germline, CDR1 SNHLY and CDR2 FYNNEI. CDR3 size: 12 residues. Trimming removed 6 bases at V and 4 bases at J, with 9 bases between. The CDR3: CASSSGVYGYTF. CDR3 sequence (DNA): TGTGCCAGCAGCTCGGGGGTCTATGGCTACACCTTC.

The genes are TRBV20-1 and TRBJ1-4, with D uncertain. The CDR3 totals 11 residues. Germline CDR1 and CDR2: DFQATT and SNEGSKA (reference sequence). Trimming shortened V by 6 bases and J by 6 bases, and 8 bases separated the two germline ends. The CDR3 loop is CSAFGYEKLFF. Written as DNA, the CDR3 is TGCAGTGCATTTGGGTATGAAAAACTGTTTTTT.

In its sample, this clonotype was seen many times. The V call is TRBV20-1, the J call TRBJ2-7; 8 bases fit TRBD2. The CDR3 contains 14 residues. Germline loops: CDR1 DFQATT, CDR2 SNEGSKA (reference sequence). J was trimmed by 3 bases and V by 4 bases; bases with no gene match: 8. DNA of the CDR3: TGCAGTGCTACACACCGACGGGAGGGCTACGAGCAGTACTTC. Amino acids: CSATHRREGYEQYF.

This clonotype was found a few times. The chain employs TRBV6-6 and TRBJ1-1; D not resolved. Trimming cost V 5 bases and J 3 bases, with 13 bases left between them. This CDR3 spans 14 amino acids. CDR1 and CDR2 (germline): MNHNY, SVGAGI (reference sequence). The CDR3 is CASSTFGRDTEAFF. The CDR3 bases are TGTGCCAGCAGTACATTTGGACGGGACACTGAAGCTTTCTTT.

This chain links TRBV19 with TRBJ1-5; no clear D gene. In germline, CDR1 is LNHDA, CDR2 SQIVND (reference sequence). The CDR3 runs to 16 residues. V shed 5 bases and J shed 3 bases, with 17 bases lying between them. As DNA, the CDR3 is TGTGCCAGTAGTGAACAGACCCTTTTCCTCAATCAGCCCCAGCATTTT. This codes for CASSEQTLFLNQPQHF.

This clonotype was recorded at least ten times. The V gene is TRBV2, the J gene TRBJ1-1; no firm D call. Germline-derived CDR1 and CDR2 are SNHLY and FYNNEI. V dropped 5 bases and J dropped 1 base, with 8 bases sitting between them. The CDR3 totals 13 residues. The CDR3 loop reads CASSTRENTEAFF. The CDR3, as DNA: TGTGCCAGCAGTACACGGGAGAACACTGAAGCTTTCTTT.

The DNA of the CDR3 is TGTGCGAGATCCGGGACAGGGGGACACGAGCAGTACTTC. It specifies CARSGTGGHEQYF. J is TRBJ2-7 and V is TRBV6-1; TRBD1 matches 11 bases. The CDR3 length is 13 residues. CDR1 is MNHNS and CDR2 is SASEGT in the germline V gene.

Ten or more counts support this clonotype. This chain links TRBV7-9 with TRBJ1-2; 9 bases are shared with TRBD1. The CDR3 spans 14 residues. V gave up 5 bases and J gave up 8 bases; unmatched junction bases: 9. The germline V gene encodes CDR1 SEHNR and CDR2 FQNEAQ (reference sequence). The CDR3 region is CASSLQGAATGYTF. The CDR3 bases are TGTGCCAGCAGCCTACAGGGGGCGGCGACGGGCTACACCTTC.

This clonotype was counted ten times or more. The CDR3 nucleotides are TGTGCCATCAGTGAGTCCCCAAACAGGGAACGGAACGGCTACACCTTC. This sequence encodes CAISESPNRERNGYTF. This chain joins TRBV10-3 and TRBJ1-2; D may be TRBD1 (6 bases). V was clipped by 0 bases and J by 8 bases, with 19 bases between them. CDR1 and CDR2 from the germline V gene are ENHRY and SYGVKD. The CDR3 runs 16 residues.

This clonotype was found many times. V gene TRBV15 combines with J gene TRBJ1-6, with D tentatively TRBD1 (5 bases). The V gene's germline CDR1 is LNHNV and CDR2 YYDKDF (reference sequence). V lost 1 base and J 9 bases, leaving 16 bases between the germline ends. This CDR3 comprises 16 residues. The CDR3 loop reads CATSRGTGGRSSPLHF. The DNA of the CDR3 is TGTGCCACCAGCAGAGGCACCGGGGGAAGAAGTTCACCCCTCCACTTT. The variable domain in full, with the rest retrieved from reference TRBV15 and TRBJ1-6, is DAMVIQNPRYQVTQFGKPVTLSCSQTLNHNVMYWYQQKSSQAPKLLFHYYDKDFNNEADTPDNFQSRRPNTSFCFLDIRSPGLGDTAMYLCATSRGTGGRSSPLHFGNGTRLTVT.

The chain couples TRBV6-1 to TRBJ2-7; 7 nucleotides agree with TRBD2. The CDR3 consists of 15 residues. The germline V gene has CDR1 MNHNS and CDR2 SASEGT. With 5 bases clipped from V and 0 bases from J, the junction kept 7 bases outside the gene matches. CDR3 sequence (DNA): TGTGCCAGCAGTTACCCGGCTAGCGGCTCCTACGAGCAGTACTTC. Its translation: CASSYPASGSYEQYF.

About this clonotype: The conserved final phenylalanine or tryptophan is absent from the CDR3, which likely points to a read error. V gene TRBV20-1 combines with J gene TRBJ1-2, with a weak D call TRBD1 (5 bases). Germline-derived CDR1 and CDR2 are DFQATT and SNEGSKA (reference sequence). The V and J ends lost 0 bases and 5 bases respectively, with 13 bases between them. This CDR3 is built from 14 residues. The CDR3 nucleotides read TGCAGTGCTAGAGAGGGCAGGGAACCATATGGCTACACCCTC. Translated, it gives CSAREGREPYGYTL.

The chain carries TRBV11-2 and TRBJ2-5; 11 bases line up with TRBD2. The J segment lost 5 bases and the V segment lost 5 bases, leaving 13 bases of the junction unmatched. This CDR3 is built from 17 residues. Germline V gives CDR1 SGHAT, CDR2 FQNNGV. The CDR3 protein is CASSREELAGAEETQYF. Written as DNA, the CDR3 is TGTGCCAGCAGCCGAGAGGAACTAGCGGGAGCCGAGGAGACCCAGTACTTC.

The chain combines TRBV7-3 with TRBJ2-1; no reliable D call. The CDR3 has 13 residues. CDR1 SGHTA and CDR2 FQGTGA come from the germline V gene. The V and J ends lost 4 bases and 6 bases respectively, with 10 bases between them. CDR3 nucleotides: TGTGCCAGCAGCTCGGCGCCCACCAATGAGCAGTTCTTC. As protein: CASSSAPTNEQFF.

The chain employs TRBV19 and TRBJ1-2; D is undetermined. Trimming removed 1 base from V and 3 bases from J, with 12 bases in between. The CDR3 consists of 15 residues. Germline-derived CDR1 and CDR2 are LNHDA and SQIVND (reference sequence). The DNA for the CDR3 is TGTGCCAGTAGTATAGCAGGAGGAGGAGACTATGGCTACACCTTC. It encodes CASSIAGGGDYGYTF. Full variable domain (remainder filled in from reference TRBV19 and TRBJ1-2): DGGITQSPKYLFRKEGQNVTLSCEQNLNHDAMYWYRQDPGQGLRLIYYSQIVNDFQKGDIAEGYSVSREKKESFPLTVTSAQKNPTAFYLCASSIAGGGDYGYTFGSGTRLTVV.

The rearrangement joins TRBV9 to TRBJ2-5, with D perhaps TRBD1 or TRBD2 (6 bases each). This CDR3 is built from 15 residues. Germline V gene data show CDR1 as SGDLS and CDR2 as YYNGEE. V was clipped by 4 bases and J by 5 bases, with 18 bases between them. As DNA, the CDR3 is TGTGCCAGCAGCCCAAAGGGGGGCCTGCGGGAGACCCAGTACTTC. Protein sequence: CASSPKGGLRETQYF.

J is TRBJ1-2 and V is TRBV29-1, with D maybe TRBD1 (6 bases). CDR3 size: 12 residues. The germline V gene encodes CDR1 SQVTM and CDR2 ANQGSEA. V was trimmed by 8 bases and J by 7 bases, leaving 17 bases between them. CDR3 in amino acids: CSTITGGAGYTF. Written as DNA, the CDR3 is TGCAGCACGATAACGGGGGGCGCTGGCTACACCTTC.

The genes are TRBV20-1 and TRBJ1-5; D may be TRBD1 (5 bases). CDR3 length: 12 amino acids. V lost 2 bases, J lost 6 bases, and 8 bases lay in between. The germline gives CDR1 DFQATT, CDR2 SNEGSKA (reference sequence). The CDR3 spells CSARKGSQPQHF. CDR3 bases: TGCAGTGCTAGAAAGGGGTCTCAGCCCCAGCATTTT.

V usage is TRBV20-1 and J usage is TRBJ1-5; weak D call: TRBD1 (5 bases). V dropped 3 bases and J dropped 6 bases, with 12 bases sitting between them. The length of the CDR3 is 13 residues. Germline V gene sequence: CDR1 DFQATT, CDR2 SNEGSKA (reference sequence). Written as DNA, the CDR3 is TGCAGTGCTAGTCGGGGGGGGGGTCAGCCCCAGCATTTT. It codes for CSASRGGGQPQHF.

There are many counts of this clonotype. This chain joins TRBV14 and TRBJ2-7; perhaps TRBD1 as D (7 bases). The CDR3 totals 14 residues. Germline CDR1 is SGHDN and CDR2 is FVKESK. V lost 1 base and J lost 3, with 10 bases in between. CDR3 sequence: CASSQGQGGYEQYF. The CDR3 DNA follows: TGTGCCAGCAGCCAAGGACAGGGAGGCTACGAGCAGTACTTC.

This clonotype was seen only a few times. The gene calls are TRBV19 and TRBJ1-6; tentative D call: TRBD1 (5 bases). V dropped 5 bases and J dropped 7 bases, with 18 bases sitting between them. The germline V gene has CDR1 LNHDA and CDR2 SQIVND (reference sequence). The length of the CDR3 is 16 residues. The CDR3 region has the DNA TGTGCCAGTAGTCCCGACTGGAGGGGATGGAATTCACCCCTCCACTTT. The encoded protein is CASSPDWRGWNSPLHF. Full variable domain (outside the CDR3, taken from reference TRBV19 and TRBJ1-6): DGGITQSPKYLFRKEGQNVTLSCEQNLNHDAMYWYRQDPGQGLRLIYYSQIVNDFQKGDIAEGYSVSREKKESFPLTVTSAQKNPTAFYLCASSPDWRGWNSPLHFGNGTRLTVT.

As to this clonotype: This CDR3 fails to terminate in the conserved phenylalanine or tryptophan, so it likely reflects a read error. The V gene is TRBV10-3, the J gene TRBJ1-2, with D uncertain. Per germline, CDR1 ENHRY and CDR2 SYGVKD. The ends were cut back, 6 bases at V and 2 bases at J, with 10 bases in the middle. There are 13 residues in the CDR3. This CDR3 is CAISREGNYGYTS. CDR3 nucleotides: TGTGCCATCAGCCGAGAGGGAAACTATGGCTACACCTCC.

The chain uses TRBV20-1 and TRBJ1-5; maybe TRBD1 (5 bases). Trimming removed 1 base at V and 4 bases at J, with 14 bases between. Germline V gives CDR1 DFQATT, CDR2 SNEGSKA (reference sequence). This CDR3 comprises 15 residues. This chain's CDR3 is CSARVPGRENQPQHF. CDR3 DNA sequence: TGCAGTGCTAGAGTGCCGGGACGGGAGAATCAGCCCCAGCATTTT.